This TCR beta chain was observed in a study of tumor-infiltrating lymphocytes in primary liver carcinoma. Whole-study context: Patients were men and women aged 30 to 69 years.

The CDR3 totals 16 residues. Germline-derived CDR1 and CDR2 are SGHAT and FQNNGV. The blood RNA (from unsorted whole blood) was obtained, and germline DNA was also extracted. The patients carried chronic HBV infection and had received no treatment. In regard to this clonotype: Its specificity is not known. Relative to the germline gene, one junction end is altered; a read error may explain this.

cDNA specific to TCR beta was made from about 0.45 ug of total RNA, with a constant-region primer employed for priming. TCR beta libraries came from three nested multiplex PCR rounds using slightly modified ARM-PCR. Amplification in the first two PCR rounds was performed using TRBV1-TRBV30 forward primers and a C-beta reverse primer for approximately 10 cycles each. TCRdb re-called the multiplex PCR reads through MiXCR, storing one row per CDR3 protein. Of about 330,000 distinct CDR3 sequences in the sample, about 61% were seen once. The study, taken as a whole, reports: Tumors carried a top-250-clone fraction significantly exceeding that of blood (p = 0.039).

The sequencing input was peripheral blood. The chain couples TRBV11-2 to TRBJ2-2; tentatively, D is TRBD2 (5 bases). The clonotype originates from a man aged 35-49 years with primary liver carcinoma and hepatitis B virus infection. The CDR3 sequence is CASSDRRNRWSGKLLF. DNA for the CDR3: TGTGCCAGCAGCGATAGACGGAATCGGTGGTCCGGGAAGCTGCTTTTT.